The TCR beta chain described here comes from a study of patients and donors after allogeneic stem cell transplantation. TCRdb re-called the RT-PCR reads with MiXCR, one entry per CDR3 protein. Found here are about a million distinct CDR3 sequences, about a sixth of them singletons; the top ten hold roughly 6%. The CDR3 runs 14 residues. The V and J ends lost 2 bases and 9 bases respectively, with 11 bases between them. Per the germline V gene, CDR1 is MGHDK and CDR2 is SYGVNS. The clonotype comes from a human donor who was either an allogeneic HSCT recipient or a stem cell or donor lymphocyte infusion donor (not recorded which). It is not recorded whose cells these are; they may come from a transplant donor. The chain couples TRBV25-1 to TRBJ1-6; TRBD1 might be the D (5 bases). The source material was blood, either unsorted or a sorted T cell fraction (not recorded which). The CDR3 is CASSELRGTSPLHF. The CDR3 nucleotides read TGTGCCAGCAGTGAACTGAGGGGTACTTCACCCCTCCACTTT. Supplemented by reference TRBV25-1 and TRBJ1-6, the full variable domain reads EADIYQTPRYLVIGTGKKITLECSQTMGHDKMYWYQQDPGMELHLIHYSYGVNSTEKGDLSSESTVSRIRTEHFPLTLESARPSHTSQYLCASSELRGTSPLHFGNGTRLTVT.